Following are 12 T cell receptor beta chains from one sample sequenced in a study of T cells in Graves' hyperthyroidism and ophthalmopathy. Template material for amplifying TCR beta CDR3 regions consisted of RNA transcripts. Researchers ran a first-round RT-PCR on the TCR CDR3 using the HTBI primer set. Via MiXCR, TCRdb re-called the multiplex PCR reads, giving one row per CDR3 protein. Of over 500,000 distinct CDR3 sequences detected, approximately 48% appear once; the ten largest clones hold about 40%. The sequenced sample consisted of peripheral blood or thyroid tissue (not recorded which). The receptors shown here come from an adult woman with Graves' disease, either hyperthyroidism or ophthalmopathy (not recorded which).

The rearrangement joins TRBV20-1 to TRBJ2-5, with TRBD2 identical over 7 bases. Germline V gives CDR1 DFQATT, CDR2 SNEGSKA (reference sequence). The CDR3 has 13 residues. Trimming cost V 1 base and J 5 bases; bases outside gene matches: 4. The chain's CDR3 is CSARGGRGETQYF. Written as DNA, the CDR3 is TGCAGTGCTAGAGGAGGGCGGGGGGAGACCCAGTACTTC.

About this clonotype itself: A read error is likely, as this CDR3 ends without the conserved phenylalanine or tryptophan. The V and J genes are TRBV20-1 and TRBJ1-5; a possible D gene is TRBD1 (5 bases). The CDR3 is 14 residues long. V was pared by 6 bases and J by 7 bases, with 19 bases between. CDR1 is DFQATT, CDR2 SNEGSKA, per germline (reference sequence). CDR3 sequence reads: CSAADGWGDQPQHL. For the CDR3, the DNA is TGCAGTGCGGCAGACGGGTGGGGGGACCAGCCCCAGCATTTA.

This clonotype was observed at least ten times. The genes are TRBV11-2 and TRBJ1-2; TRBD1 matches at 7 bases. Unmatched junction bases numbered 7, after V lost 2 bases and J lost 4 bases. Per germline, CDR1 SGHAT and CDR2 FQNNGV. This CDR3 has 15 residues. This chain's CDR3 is CASSLRQGVGYGYTF. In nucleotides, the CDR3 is TGTGCCAGCAGCTTACGACAGGGAGTAGGCTATGGCTACACCTTC.

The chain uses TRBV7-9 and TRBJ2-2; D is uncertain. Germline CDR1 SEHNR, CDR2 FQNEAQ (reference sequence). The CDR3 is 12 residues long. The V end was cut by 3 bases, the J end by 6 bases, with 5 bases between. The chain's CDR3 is CASSLQSGELFF. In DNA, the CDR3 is TGTGCCAGCAGCTTGCAGTCCGGGGAGCTGTTTTTT. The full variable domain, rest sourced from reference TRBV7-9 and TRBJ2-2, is DTGVSQNPRHKITKRGQNVTFRCDPISEHNRLYWYRQTLGQGPEFLTYFQNEAQLEKSRLLSDRFSAERPKGSFSTLEIQRTEQGDSAMYLCASSLQSGELFFGEGSRLTVL.

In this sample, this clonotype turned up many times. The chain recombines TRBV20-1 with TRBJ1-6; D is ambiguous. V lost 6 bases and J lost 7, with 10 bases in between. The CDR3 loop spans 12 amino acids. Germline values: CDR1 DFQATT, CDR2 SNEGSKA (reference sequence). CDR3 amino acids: CSAGLGNSPLHF. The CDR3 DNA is TGCAGTGCCGGATTGGGGAATTCACCCCTCCACTTT.

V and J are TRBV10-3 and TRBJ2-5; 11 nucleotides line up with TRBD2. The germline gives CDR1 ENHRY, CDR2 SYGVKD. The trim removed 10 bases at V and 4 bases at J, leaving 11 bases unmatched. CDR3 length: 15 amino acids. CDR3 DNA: TGTGCCAGCATGAGTAGCGGGAGGGGGAGAGAGACCCAGTACTTC. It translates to CASMSSGRGRETQYF.

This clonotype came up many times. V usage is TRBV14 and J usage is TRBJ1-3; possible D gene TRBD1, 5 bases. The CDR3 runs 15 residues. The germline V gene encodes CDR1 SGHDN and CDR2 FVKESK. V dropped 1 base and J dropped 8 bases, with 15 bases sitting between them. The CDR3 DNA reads TGTGCCAGCAGCCAAGCACTCGGGGCTCAAGACACCATATATTTT. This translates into CASSQALGAQDTIYF.

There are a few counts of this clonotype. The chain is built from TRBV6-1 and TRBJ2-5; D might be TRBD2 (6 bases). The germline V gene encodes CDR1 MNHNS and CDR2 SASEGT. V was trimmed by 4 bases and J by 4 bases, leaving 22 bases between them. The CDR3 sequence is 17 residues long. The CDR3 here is CASSASWRTARGETQYF. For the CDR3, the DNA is TGTGCCAGCAGTGCCTCCTGGCGAACAGCGCGGGGAGAGACCCAGTACTTC.

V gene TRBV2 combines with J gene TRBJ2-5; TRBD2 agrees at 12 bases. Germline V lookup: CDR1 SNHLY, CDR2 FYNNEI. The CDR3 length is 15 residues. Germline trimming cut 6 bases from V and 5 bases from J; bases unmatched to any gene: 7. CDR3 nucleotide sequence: TGTGCCAGCAGAACCGCTAGCGGGGGGGCGGAGACCCAGTACTTC. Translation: CASRTASGGAETQYF.

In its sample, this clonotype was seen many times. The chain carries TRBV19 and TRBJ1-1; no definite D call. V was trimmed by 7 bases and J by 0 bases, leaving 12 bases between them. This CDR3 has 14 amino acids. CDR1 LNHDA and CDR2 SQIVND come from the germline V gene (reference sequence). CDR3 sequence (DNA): TGTGCCAGTAAGGTTTCACAGCTGAACACTGAAGCTTTCTTT. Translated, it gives CASKVSQLNTEAFF.

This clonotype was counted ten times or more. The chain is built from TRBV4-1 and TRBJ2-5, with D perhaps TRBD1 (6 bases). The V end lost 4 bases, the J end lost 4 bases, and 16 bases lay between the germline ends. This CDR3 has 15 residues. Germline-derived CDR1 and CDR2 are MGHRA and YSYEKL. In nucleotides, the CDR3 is TGCGCCAGCAGCCGGATGGCAGGGGTCGGAGAGACCCAGTACTTC. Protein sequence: CASSRMAGVGETQYF.

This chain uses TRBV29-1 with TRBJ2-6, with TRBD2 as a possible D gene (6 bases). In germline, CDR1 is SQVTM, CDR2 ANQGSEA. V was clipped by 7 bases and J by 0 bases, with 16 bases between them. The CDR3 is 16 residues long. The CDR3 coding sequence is TGCAGCGCCCTTGCGGGGCCCAGCTCTGGGGCCAACGTCCTGACTTTC. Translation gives CSALAGPSSGANVLTF.